These 24 T cell receptor beta chains originate from one sample sequenced in a study of T-cell reconstitution after alpha-beta-depleted transplantation in children (dated by TCRdb to 2016 to 2018). Libraries were built with PCR. The instrument was an Illumina HiSeq 2500. TCR library preparation used molecular barcoding, with unique molecular identifiers applied to normalize quantification of the TCRbeta repertoire. The public reads were run again by TCRdb, first through fastp at Q25 and then through MiXCR, and only productive beta chains were kept. Rows with one shared CDR3 protein collapse into an entry with the most common genes and DNA. The sample table lists 600,000 to 700,000 distinct CDR3 sequences, around 16% of them with a count of one. In total, the top ten clones hold around 0.96% of the sample. The sequences come from PBMCs from the stem cell graft donor, collected from the stem cell graft. The receptors were sampled from a human donor who donated a stem cell graft to a child with acute myeloid leukemia.

This clonotype occurred a few times. V gene TRBV30 combines with J gene TRBJ2-7; 10 bases are a match to TRBD2. Per the germline V gene, CDR1 is GTSNPN and CDR2 is SVGIG (reference sequence). The CDR3 spans 17 residues. V was clipped by 2 bases and J by 0 bases; unmatched bases: 10. The CDR3 is CAWSLRKSSGGSYEQYF. The CDR3, as DNA: TGTGCCTGGAGTCTTAGAAAGTCTAGCGGGGGCTCCTACGAGCAGTACTTC.

In its sample, this clonotype was seen a few times. The chain couples TRBV27 to TRBJ1-5, with 11 bases aligning to TRBD1. There are 15 residues in the CDR3. V was clipped by 6 bases and J by 0 bases; unmatched bases: 1. Per the germline V gene, CDR1 is MNHEY and CDR2 is SMNVEV (reference sequence). The CDR3 here is CASRGTGGSNQPQHF. The CDR3 coding sequence is TGTGCCAGCAGGGGGACAGGGGGTAGCAATCAGCCCCAGCATTTT.

This clonotype showed up just a few times. This chain uses TRBV15 with TRBJ1-2, with D perhaps matching TRBD1 (6 bases). V lost 1 base to trimming and J lost 1 base, with 7 bases between them. CDR1 LNHNV and CDR2 YYDKDF come from the germline V gene (reference sequence). This CDR3 has 14 amino acids. CDR3 amino acids: CATSRGQVNYGYTF. The CDR3 DNA reads as TGTGCCACCAGCAGAGGACAGGTTAACTATGGCTACACCTTC.

This clonotype has more than one count but fewer than ten. This chain links TRBV6-6 with TRBJ2-7, with D tentatively TRBD1 (6 bases). The CDR3 is 15 amino acids. CDR1 is MNHNY, CDR2 SVGAGI, per germline (reference sequence). The germline V and J ends were trimmed by 8 bases and 4 bases, with 21 bases remaining between them. The CDR3 sequence: CASQYTGTPWYEQYF. CDR3 nucleotide sequence: TGTGCCAGCCAATATACCGGGACACCATGGTACGAGCAGTACTTC.

As for this clonotype: A much bigger clone sits one base away, suggesting this may be a read error. This chain joins TRBV6-1 and TRBJ1-4; D not certain. Germline lookup yields CDR1 MNHNS and CDR2 SASEGT. The CDR3 consists of 13 residues. This CDR3 reads CASTTDWNEKPFF. The DNA for the CDR3 is TGTGCCAGCACTACCGATTGGAATGAAAAACCGTTTTTT.

This clonotype was seen a handful of times. The chain carries TRBV6-1 and TRBJ1-3; D ambiguous. V was cut by 6 bases and J by 9 bases, with 15 bases left in between. This CDR3 comprises 13 residues. CDR1 is MNHNS, CDR2 SASEGT, per germline. The CDR3: CASRPQGWGTIYF. As DNA, the CDR3 is TGTGCCAGCAGACCACAAGGGTGGGGCACCATATATTTT.

This clonotype was seen repeatedly, ten times or more. This sequence joins TRBV20-1 and TRBJ2-1; TRBD2 agrees at 7 bases. V trimming: 1 base; J trimming: 4 bases; junction bases outside the gene matches: 4. This CDR3 comprises 14 residues. Germline V lookup: CDR1 DFQATT, CDR2 SNEGSKA (reference sequence). The CDR3 DNA reads TGCAGTGCTAGAGCTAGCGGATCTTACAATGAGCAGTTCTTC. Translating gives CSARASGSYNEQFF.

This clonotype was counted a few times. The chain employs TRBV25-1 and TRBJ2-7; the D call may be TRBD1 or TRBD2 (6 bases each). V was pared by 1 base and J by 2 bases, with 15 bases between. CDR3 length equals 16 residues. Per the germline V gene, CDR1 is MGHDK and CDR2 is SYGVNS. CDR3 protein: CASSEWEDRGAYEQYV. DNA for the CDR3: TGTGCCAGCAGTGAATGGGAGGACAGAGGGGCCTACGAGCAGTACGTC.

This clonotype was observed many times. V is TRBV12-3 or TRBV12-4 and J is TRBJ2-5, with TRBD2 matching over 7 bases. Trimming at V came to 5 bases and at J to 3 bases, leaving 12 bases not matched to a gene. The CDR3 is 16 amino acids. In nucleotides, the CDR3 is TGTGCCAGCAGTCCGAGGACTAGTAGGGTGGAAGAGACCCAGTACTTC. Its protein product is CASSPRTSRVEETQYF.

The chain carries TRBV7-2 and TRBJ2-2; D gene ambiguous. V was shortened by 5 bases and J by 7 bases, with 8 bases between the two germline ends. This CDR3 spans 12 amino acids. Germline V gene lookup returns CDR1 SGHTA and CDR2 FQGNSA. In nucleotides, the CDR3 is TGTGCCAGCAGCAAATCTAGCGGGGAGCTGTTTTTT. Translation: CASSKSSGELFF.

This rearrangement joins TRBV24-1 to TRBJ2-1; no clear D gene. V gave up 8 bases and J gave up 6 bases, with 13 bases separating them. This CDR3 has 13 residues. Per the germline V gene, CDR1 is KGHDR and CDR2 is SFDVKD. The CDR3 region has the DNA TGTGCCACCACTGGGTCGGGCCCCAATGAGCAGTTCTTC. Protein product: CATTGSGPNEQFF.

This clonotype has a handful of counts. This chain uses TRBV10-3 with TRBJ2-7; D gene unclear. V was pared by 0 bases and J by 5 bases, with 8 bases between. The germline gives CDR1 ENHRY, CDR2 SYGVKD. The CDR3 runs 13 residues. This CDR3 reads CAISESGMNEQYV. The CDR3 DNA reads as TGTGCCATCAGTGAGTCGGGCATGAACGAGCAGTACGTC.

CDR3 in amino acids: CASSRTENSPLHF. CDR3 coding DNA: TGTGCCAGCAGCCGGACAGAAAATTCACCCCTCCACTTT. The chain has TRBV14 and TRBJ1-6, with D perhaps matching TRBD1 (6 bases). Germline-derived CDR1 and CDR2 are SGHDN and FVKESK. The CDR3 has 13 amino acids. V lost 4 bases, J lost 7 bases, and 8 bases lay in between.

This clonotype appeared a few times. The chain recombines TRBV18 with TRBJ1-1, with unresolved D. The CDR3 contains 14 residues. The germline V gene encodes CDR1 KGHSH and CDR2 LQKENI. Trimming pared 6 bases from V and 1 base from J, leaving 12 bases between. CDR3 sequence: CASSPIGENTEAFF. Here the CDR3 DNA reads TGTGCCAGCTCGCCCATTGGTGAGAACACTGAAGCTTTCTTT.

This clonotype has a count of ten or more. J is TRBJ1-6 and V is TRBV7-9; D not certain. The CDR3 has 13 amino acids. V shed 0 bases and J shed 10 bases, with 7 bases lying between them. The germline V gene has CDR1 SEHNR and CDR2 FQNEAQ (reference sequence). CDR3 sequence (DNA): TGTGCCAGCAGCTTAGCGGAGAGATCACCCCTCCACTTT. Its translation: CASSLAERSPLHF.

This clonotype has ten or more counts. V usage is TRBV20-1 and J usage is TRBJ2-1; 15 bases fit TRBD2. CDR3 length: 16 residues. The J segment lost 9 bases and the V segment lost 4 bases, leaving 10 bases of the junction unmatched. Per the germline V gene, CDR1 is DFQATT and CDR2 is SNEGSKA (reference sequence). The CDR3 nucleotides read TGCAGTGCTAACGGACTAGCGGGGGGGAGTTTGGGTGAGCAGTTCTTC. It encodes CSANGLAGGSLGEQFF.

This clonotype was observed at least ten times. V and J are TRBV6-5 and TRBJ1-5; D gene ambiguous. Trimming stripped 6 bases from V and 2 bases from J, with 14 bases between. The CDR3 is 15 amino acids. Germline V gene lookup returns CDR1 MNHEY and CDR2 SVGAGI. CDR3 DNA sequence: TGTGCCAGCAGCCCCCTGAGTAGTCGCAATCAGCCCCAGCATTTT. Its protein product is CASSPLSSRNQPQHF.

This clonotype appeared many times. The rearrangement links TRBV24-1 to TRBJ2-1, with unresolved D. Germline V gives CDR1 KGHDR, CDR2 SFDVKD. Trimming left V 2 bases short and J 4 bases short, with 20 bases between. This CDR3 comprises 18 residues. The CDR3 nucleotides read TGTGCCACCAGTGATTCCCAGATCTCCATGCCGAGATACAATGAGCAGTTCTTC. It specifies CATSDSQISMPRYNEQFF.

The sample holds a few counts of this clonotype. J is TRBJ2-1 and V is TRBV9, with D possibly TRBD2 on 6 matching bases. In germline, CDR1 is SGDLS, CDR2 YYNGEE. This CDR3 is built from 15 residues. The ends were cut back, 4 bases at V and 7 bases at J, with 18 bases in the middle. The CDR3 nucleotides are TGTGCCAGCAGCACATCCGGGACTCACTTTAATGAGCAGTTCTTC. Translated: CASSTSGTHFNEQFF. Full variable domain (rest looked up from reference TRBV9 and TRBJ2-1): DSGVTQTPKHLITATGQRVTLRCSPRSGDLSVYWYQQSLDQGLQFLIQYYNGEERAKGNILERFSAQQFPDLHSELNLSSLELGDSALYFCASSTSGTHFNEQFFGPGTRLTVL.

The chain has TRBV20-1 and TRBJ2-7; perhaps D is TRBD1 or TRBD2 (7 bases each). Germline CDR1 DFQATT, CDR2 SNEGSKA (reference sequence). This CDR3 comprises 14 residues. The V end was cut by 1 base, the J end by 2 bases, with 12 bases between. The CDR3 here is CSARAAGGAYEQYF. The CDR3 coding sequence is TGCAGTGCTAGAGCTGCAGGGGGGGCCTACGAGCAGTACTTC.

This clonotype was counted many times. The chain is built from TRBV10-3 and TRBJ2-1; 9 nucleotides line up with TRBD2. V gave up 4 bases and J gave up 5 bases; unmatched junction bases: 9. There are 16 residues in the CDR3. Germline V gives CDR1 ENHRY, CDR2 SYGVKD. CDR3 sequence (DNA): TGTGCCATCAGTGGCGGCGGGGGGGGCCTAAACAATGAGCAGTTCTTC. This sequence encodes CAISGGGGGLNNEQFF.

This clonotype was detected many times. The CDR3 DNA follows: TGTGCCAGCAGCCAAACTAGCGGGGGGAACAATGAGCAGTTCTTC. Its translation: CASSQTSGGNNEQFF. This chain links TRBV9 with TRBJ2-1; 12 nucleotides line up with TRBD2. J gave up 5 bases and V 4 bases, and 4 bases lay outside the gene matches. The CDR3 spans 15 residues. Germline values: CDR1 SGDLS, CDR2 YYNGEE.

On this clonotype itself: A much more abundant neighbour one base away suggests this may be a read error. V is TRBV20-1 and J is TRBJ1-4; D uncertain. The V and J ends lost 3 bases and 0 bases respectively, with 8 bases between them. Germline V CDR1 and CDR2: DFQATT, SNEGSKA (reference sequence). The CDR3 is 14 residues long. The CDR3 nucleotides are TGCAGTGCTAGCATGACAACAACTAATGAAAAACTGTTTTTT. Protein product: CSASMTTTNEKLFF.

This clonotype was seen ten or more times. This chain links TRBV27 with TRBJ2-2, with TRBD1 as a possible D gene (6 bases). This CDR3 is 15 amino acids long. V was clipped by 4 bases and J by 5 bases, with 14 bases between them. CDR1 is MNHEY, CDR2 SMNVEV, per germline (reference sequence). The chain's CDR3 is CASSSYRAWTGELFF. CDR3 DNA sequence: TGTGCCAGCAGTTCTTACAGGGCCTGGACCGGGGAGCTGTTTTTT.